This T cell receptor beta chain came from a study of blood T cell repertoires in COVID-19. Method: immunoSEQ multiplex PCR; TCRdb's copy keeps in-frame clones and lacks some. The sample has tens of thousands of clones; around 85% are singletons. Trimming left V 6 bases short and J 7 bases short, with 16 bases between. Per the germline V gene, CDR1 is MNHEY and CDR2 is SVGAGI. This CDR3 spans 13 amino acids. Sequenced sample: peripheral blood. This rearrangement joins TRBV6-5 to TRBJ2-7; D possibly corresponds to TRBD1 (6 bases). The TCR comes from a human donor in a cohort sampled during active COVID-19. For the CDR3, the DNA is TGTGCCAGCAGCCTAGGGGGTTTGAGGGAGCAGTACTTC. Protein product: CASSLGGLREQYF.